This T cell receptor (beta chain) derives from a study of Ad26.COV2.S vaccination and SARS-CoV-2 variants. Overall study: Vaccine-arm donor from the placebo-controlled COV1001 Ad26.COV2.S trial. Participants got Ad26.COV2.S intramuscularly, once or twice 56 days apart.

After removal of 5 bases from V and 4 bases from J, the junction contained 5 bases not matched to a gene. CDR1 and CDR2 from the germline V gene are ENHRY and SYGVKD. This CDR3 spans 14 amino acids. Noted treatment: some 20 received Ad26.COV2.S at low or high dose, single or two shots; five or six received placebo; per-sample allocation not given. It was on day 63 after the first vaccine or placebo injection that samples were taken. The sample came from a Boston adult aged 18-55 years. TCRdb's table, derived via immunoSEQ multiplex PCR, lists solely in-frame clones and lacks some. The sample holds 300,000 to 500,000 clones, 80% to 90% seen once.

The receptor's source is a person aged 18 to 65 who received the Ad26.COV2.S COVID-19 vaccine or a placebo. This rearrangement joins TRBV10-3 to TRBJ1-5, with 7 bases aligning to TRBD1. Source: peripheral blood, taken in a trial of Ad26.COV2.S vaccine versus placebo. Here the CDR3 reads CAISPGGLNQPQHF. The CDR3 DNA is TGTGCCATCAGTCCAGGGGGACTGAATCAGCCCCAGCATTTT.